These T cell receptor beta chains were read from a single sample in a study of Ad26.COV2.S vaccination and SARS-CoV-2 variants. The protocol was immunoSEQ multiplex PCR, while the TCRdb copy is restricted to in-frame clones and leaves out a portion. The sample lists about 680,000 clones; more than 80% were seen once. Sample: peripheral blood, taken in a trial of Ad26.COV2.S vaccine versus placebo. Source of these receptors: a person between 18 and 65 years old who received the Ad26.COV2.S COVID-19 vaccine or a placebo. Both conserved end residues are part of each CDR3. The order of the fields is V gene, D gene, J gene, clone size, CDR3 protein, CDR3 DNA. A D gene is named only where the DNA matches it firmly. Expanded clones are given a class, and other clones once, few, many or no size at all.

TRBV10-1	NA	TRBJ1-5	few	CASSLQGNQPQHF	TGCGCCAGCAGTTTACAGGGCAATCAGCCCCAGCATTTT
TRBV5-1	TRBD2	TRBJ2-1	NA	CASSLFGSSGDNEQFF	TGCGCCAGCAGCTTGTTCGGGTCTAGCGGGGACAATGAGCAGTTCTTC
TRBV7-2	TRBD1	TRBJ1-2	once	CASSPRTGGPYGYTF	TGTGCCAGCAGCCCTCGGACAGGGGGCCCCTATGGCTACACCTTC
TRBV7-3	NA	TRBJ1-5	NA	CASSWEGGHQPQHF	TGTGCCAGCAGCTGGGAGGGGGGTCATCAGCCCCAGCATTTT
TRBV6-5	NA	TRBJ1-6	NA	CASSWRTGAVASPLHF	TGTGCCAGCAGTTGGAGAACCGGGGCCGTGGCTTCACCCCTCCACTTT
TRBV7-2	NA	TRBJ1-6	once	CASSPRDTLGRALHF	TGTGCCAGCAGCCCAAGGGACACCCTGGGTCGGGCCCTCCACTTT
TRBV14	NA	TRBJ2-1	NA	CASSQARRGEQFF	TGTGCCAGCAGCCAAGCCCGCCGTGGGGAGCAGTTCTTC
TRBV19	NA	TRBJ1-4	NA	CASSINRNEKLFF	TGTGCCAGTAGTATTAATAGGAATGAAAAACTGTTTTTT
TRBV6-1	TRBD1	TRBJ1-5	NA	CASSEPGQGANQPQHF	TGTGCCAGCAGTGAACCCGGACAGGGGGCTAATCAGCCCCAGCATTTT
TRBV5-4	NA	TRBJ1-4	NA	CASSSPQRNEKLFF	TGTGCCAGCAGCTCCCCTCAGAGGAATGAAAAACTGTTTTTT
TRBV29-1	NA	TRBJ2-1	NA	CSVAGNNYNEQFF	TGCAGCGTTGCGGGAAATAACTACAATGAGCAGTTCTTC
TRBV27	NA	TRBJ1-2	NA	CASSPTRDNNYGYTF	TGTGCCAGCAGTCCAACCAGGGATAATAACTATGGCTACACCTTC
TRBV7-9	TRBD1	TRBJ1-4	NA	CASSGGQGGEKLFF	TGTGCCAGCAGCGGTGGACAGGGTGGGGAAAAACTGTTTTTT
TRBV28	NA	TRBJ2-7	NA	CASSGPGVDYEQYF	TGTGCCAGCAGCGGGCCTGGGGTCGACTACGAGCAGTACTTC
TRBV15	NA	TRBJ2-7	NA	CATSRAGSYEQYF	TGTGCCACCAGCAGAGCGGGCAGCTACGAGCAGTACTTC
TRBV29-1	NA	TRBJ1-1	NA	CSVERGWGTEAFF	TGCAGCGTTGAGAGGGGGTGGGGCACTGAAGCTTTCTTT
TRBV18	NA	TRBJ1-2	once	CASSPPGGVYGYTF	TGTGCCAGCTCACCACCAGGGGGAGTCTATGGCTACACCTTC
TRBV5-1	TRBD1	TRBJ2-3	once	CASSLGRGLGDTQYF	TGCGCCAGCAGCTTGGGCAGGGGGTTGGGCGATACGCAGTATTTT
TRBV27	NA	TRBJ2-5	NA	CASSSDRSVRSETQYF	TGTGCCAGCAGTTCCGACAGGTCCGTTAGATCGGAGACCCAGTACTTC
TRBV11-2	TRBD1	TRBJ2-7	NA	CASSPTGQGKAYEQYF	TGTGCCAGCAGCCCGACGGGACAGGGTAAGGCCTACGAGCAGTACTTC
TRBV4-3	TRBD1	TRBJ2-7	NA	CASSQDTGQGYEQYF	TGCGCCAGCAGCCAAGATACGGGACAGGGCTACGAGCAGTACTTC
TRBV19	NA	TRBJ1-3	NA	CASSQSQPGPSSGNTIYF	TGTGCCAGTAGTCAATCACAGCCGGGACCTAGCTCTGGAAACACCATATATTTT
TRBV5-6	NA	TRBJ2-2	NA	CASSRYRDTGELFF	TGTGCCAGCAGCCGCTATCGGGACACCGGGGAGCTGTTTTTT
TRBV11-1	NA	TRBJ2-7	NA	CASSFTRGAYEQYF	TGTGCCAGCAGCTTCACGCGGGGAGCCTACGAGCAGTACTTC
TRBV29-1	NA	TRBJ2-1	NA	CSVGQSEQFF	TGCAGCGTTGGACAGAGTGAGCAGTTCTTC
TRBV27	NA	TRBJ2-3	NA	CASSLSVGGVGTQYF	TGTGCCAGCAGTTTATCGGTGGGAGGAGTGGGTACGCAGTATTTT
TRBV18	TRBD2	TRBJ2-7	NA	CASSPTGLAGDYEQYF	TGTGCCAGCTCACCAACCGGACTAGCGGGTGACTACGAGCAGTACTTC
TRBV18	NA	TRBJ1-1	NA	CASSPGLVGQNTEAFF	TGTGCCAGCTCGCCGGGGCTAGTGGGTCAGAACACTGAAGCTTTCTTT
TRBV5-1	NA	TRBJ2-1	NA	CASSFPDGEQFF	TGCGCCAGCAGCTTCCCTGACGGAGAGCAGTTCTTC
TRBV2	NA	TRBJ2-7	once	CASSELFDSTYEQYF	TGTGCCAGCAGTGAATTATTTGACAGCACATACGAGCAGTACTTC
TRBV3-1/TRBV3-2	NA	TRBJ1-4	NA	CASSQWGTTNEKLFF	TGTGCCAGCAGCCAATGGGGCACAACTAATGAAAAACTGTTTTTT
TRBV2	NA	TRBJ1-5	NA	CASNIEIGQPQHF	TGTGCCAGCAACATCGAGATCGGTCAGCCCCAGCATTTT
TRBV3-1/TRBV3-2	TRBD1	TRBJ2-7	once	CASSQDPQGAYEQYF	TGTGCCAGCAGCCAAGATCCCCAGGGGGCGTACGAGCAGTACTTC
TRBV5-4	TRBD2	TRBJ2-7	NA	CASSLAGTNEQYF	TGTGCCAGCAGCTTAGCCGGGACTAACGAGCAGTACTTC
TRBV6-5	NA	TRBJ2-3	NA	CASSYTLATTDTQYF	TGTGCCAGCAGTTACACCCTTGCTACCACAGATACGCAGTATTTT
TRBV30	NA	TRBJ1-2	NA	CAWTGDNYGYTF	TGTGCCTGGACAGGCGACAACTATGGCTACACCTTC
TRBV12-3/TRBV12-4	TRBD1	TRBJ1-2	NA	CASNTGGGGYTF	TGTGCCAGCAACACAGGGGGTGGCGGCTACACCTTC
TRBV6-6	NA	TRBJ2-7	NA	CASSYGGGGGEQYF	TGTGCCAGCAGTTACGGGGGAGGGGGTGGCGAGCAGTACTTC
TRBV7-2	TRBD2	TRBJ2-1	NA	CASSLVAGAGGEQFF	TGTGCCAGCAGCTTAGTAGCGGGAGCGGGTGGTGAGCAGTTCTTC
TRBV2	NA	TRBJ2-7	NA	CASSELAGGDHEQYF	TGTGCCAGCAGTGAACTGGCGGGTGGGGACCACGAGCAGTACTTC
TRBV9	TRBD1	TRBJ2-7	NA	CASSVSQGAQYF	TGTGCCAGCAGCGTGTCCCAGGGGGCACAGTACTTC
TRBV29-1	TRBD1	TRBJ1-1	NA	CSVDQGATEAFF	TGCAGCGTTGACCAGGGGGCCACTGAAGCTTTCTTT
TRBV9	TRBD1	TRBJ1-3	NA	CASSAETGAPQAIYF	TGTGCCAGCAGCGCAGAGACAGGGGCCCCGCAGGCCATATATTTT
TRBV3-1/TRBV3-2	NA	TRBJ1-1	NA	CASSQWGGWYTEAFF	TGTGCCAGCAGCCAATGGGGGGGCTGGTACACTGAAGCTTTCTTT
TRBV10-1	NA	TRBJ2-7	few	CASSDGGTHYEQYF	TGCGCCAGCAGTGACGGCGGGACCCACTACGAGCAGTACTTC
TRBV7-9	TRBD1	TRBJ1-5	NA	CASSSGQGIEHDQPQHF	TGTGCCAGCAGCTCGGGACAGGGGATTGAGCATGATCAGCCCCAGCATTTT
TRBV5-1	NA	TRBJ2-1	NA	CASSLYWEGGMDEQFF	TGCGCCAGCAGCTTATATTGGGAGGGGGGGATGGATGAGCAGTTCTTC
TRBV12-3/TRBV12-4	NA	TRBJ2-3	few	CATLWVTDTQYF	TGTGCCACCCTATGGGTCACAGATACGCAGTATTTT
TRBV27	TRBD1	TRBJ1-1	once	CASSLDGQGASTEAFF	TGTGCCAGCAGTTTAGATGGACAGGGGGCGAGCACTGAAGCTTTCTTT
TRBV6-1	TRBD2	TRBJ2-1	NA	CASSEPGRADNEQFF	TGTGCCAGCAGTGAACCCGGGAGGGCCGACAATGAGCAGTTCTTC
TRBV16	NA	TRBJ1-2	NA	CASSQRGHGDGYTF	TGTGCCAGCAGCCAACGGGGGCACGGTGATGGCTACACCTTC
TRBV5-4	NA	TRBJ1-1	NA	CASSFTGSTEAFF	TGTGCCAGCAGCTTTACAGGGTCAACTGAAGCTTTCTTT
TRBV7-9	TRBD2	TRBJ2-7	NA	CASSWTLAGVEQYF	TGTGCCAGCAGCTGGACCCTAGCGGGAGTAGAGCAGTACTTC
TRBV4-2	NA	TRBJ2-3	NA	CASSQGTGEDTQYF	TGTGCCAGCAGCCAAGGAACCGGTGAGGATACGCAGTATTTT
TRBV18	NA	TRBJ1-3	NA	CASSLSEGTGNTIYF	TGTGCCAGCTCACTATCCGAGGGAACTGGAAACACCATATATTTT
TRBV7-2	TRBD2	TRBJ2-1	NA	CASSTRTSRGNEQFF	TGTGCCAGCAGCACCCGGACTAGCCGAGGCAATGAGCAGTTCTTC
TRBV2	NA	TRBJ2-7	NA	CASSRQGFYEQYF	TGTGCCAGCAGTCGTCAGGGGTTCTACGAGCAGTACTTC